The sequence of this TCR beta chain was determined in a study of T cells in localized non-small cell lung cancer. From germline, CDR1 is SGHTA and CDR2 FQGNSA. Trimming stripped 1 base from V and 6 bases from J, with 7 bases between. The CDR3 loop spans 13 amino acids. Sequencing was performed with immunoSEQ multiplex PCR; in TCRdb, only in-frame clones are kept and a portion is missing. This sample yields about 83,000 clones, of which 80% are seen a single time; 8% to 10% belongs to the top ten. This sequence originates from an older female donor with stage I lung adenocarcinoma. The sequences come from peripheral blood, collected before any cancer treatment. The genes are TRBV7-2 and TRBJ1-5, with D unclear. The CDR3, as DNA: TGTGCCAGCAGCTTAGGACGGGTTCAGCCCCAGCATTTT. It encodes CASSLGRVQPQHF.